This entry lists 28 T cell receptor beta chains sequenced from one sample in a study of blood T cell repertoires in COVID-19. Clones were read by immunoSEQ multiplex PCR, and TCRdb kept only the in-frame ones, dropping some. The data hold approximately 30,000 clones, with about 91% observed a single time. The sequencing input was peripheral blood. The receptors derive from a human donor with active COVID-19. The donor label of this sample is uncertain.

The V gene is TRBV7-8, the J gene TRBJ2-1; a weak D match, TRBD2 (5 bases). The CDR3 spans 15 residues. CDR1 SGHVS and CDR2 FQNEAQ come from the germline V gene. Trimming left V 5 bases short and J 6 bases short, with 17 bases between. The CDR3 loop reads CASSPGARAPNEQFF. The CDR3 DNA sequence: TGTGCCAGCAGCCCAGGCGCGAGGGCGCCCAATGAGCAGTTCTTC.

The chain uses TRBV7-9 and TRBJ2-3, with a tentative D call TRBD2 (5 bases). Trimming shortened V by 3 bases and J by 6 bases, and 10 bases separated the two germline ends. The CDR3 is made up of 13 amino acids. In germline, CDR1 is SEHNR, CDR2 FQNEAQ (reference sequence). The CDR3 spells CASSFGLFDTQYF. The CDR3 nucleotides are TGTGCCAGCAGCTTTGGACTCTTCGATACGCAGTATTTT.

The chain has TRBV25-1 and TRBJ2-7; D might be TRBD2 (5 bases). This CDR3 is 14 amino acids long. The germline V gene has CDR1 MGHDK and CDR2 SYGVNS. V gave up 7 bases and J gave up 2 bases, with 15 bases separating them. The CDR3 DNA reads TGTGCCAGCACCCGGGGAGACGTCCCCTACGAGCAGTACTTC. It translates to CASTRGDVPYEQYF.

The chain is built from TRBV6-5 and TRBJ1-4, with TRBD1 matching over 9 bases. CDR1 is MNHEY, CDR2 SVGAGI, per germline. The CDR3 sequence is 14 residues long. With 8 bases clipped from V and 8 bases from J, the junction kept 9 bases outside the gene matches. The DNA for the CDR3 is TGTGCCAGCGGAATACAGGGGGCCCGGGAAAAACTGTTTTTT. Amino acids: CASGIQGAREKLFF.

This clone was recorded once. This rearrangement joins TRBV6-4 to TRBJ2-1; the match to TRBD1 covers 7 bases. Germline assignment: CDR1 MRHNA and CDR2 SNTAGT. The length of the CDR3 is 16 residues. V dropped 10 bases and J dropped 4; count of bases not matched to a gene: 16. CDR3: CATAPDRTYLYNEQFF. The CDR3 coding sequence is TGTGCCACCGCTCCGGACAGGACTTACTTATACAATGAGCAGTTCTTC.

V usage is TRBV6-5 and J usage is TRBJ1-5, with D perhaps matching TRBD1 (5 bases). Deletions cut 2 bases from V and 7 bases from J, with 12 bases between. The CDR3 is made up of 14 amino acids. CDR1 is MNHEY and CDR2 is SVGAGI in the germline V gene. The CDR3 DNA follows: TGTGCCAGCAGTTACGGGCAGGGCGGACAGCCCCAGCATTTT. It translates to CASSYGQGGQPQHF.

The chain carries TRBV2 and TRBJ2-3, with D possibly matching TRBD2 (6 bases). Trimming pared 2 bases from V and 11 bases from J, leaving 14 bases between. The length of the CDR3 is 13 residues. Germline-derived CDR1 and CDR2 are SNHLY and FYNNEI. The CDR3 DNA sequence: TGTGCCAGCAGTGAAAATCCCCGGGGGAAGCAGTATTTT. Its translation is CASSENPRGKQYF.

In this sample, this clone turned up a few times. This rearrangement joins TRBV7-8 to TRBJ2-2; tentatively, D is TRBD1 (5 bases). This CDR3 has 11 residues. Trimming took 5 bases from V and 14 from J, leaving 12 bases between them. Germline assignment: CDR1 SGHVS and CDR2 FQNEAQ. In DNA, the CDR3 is TGTGCCAGCAGCCTCGGACAATATCTGTTTTTT. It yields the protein CASSLGQYLFF.

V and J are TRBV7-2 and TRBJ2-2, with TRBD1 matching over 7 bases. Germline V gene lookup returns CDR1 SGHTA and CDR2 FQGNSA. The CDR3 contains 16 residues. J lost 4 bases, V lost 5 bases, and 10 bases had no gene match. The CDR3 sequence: CASSNRQGVRTGELFF. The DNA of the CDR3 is TGTGCCAGCAGCAACCGACAGGGTGTTCGCACCGGGGAGCTGTTTTTT.

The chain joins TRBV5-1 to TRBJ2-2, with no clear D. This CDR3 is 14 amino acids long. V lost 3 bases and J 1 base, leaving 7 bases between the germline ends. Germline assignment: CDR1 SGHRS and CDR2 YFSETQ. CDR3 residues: CASSSEVNTGELFF. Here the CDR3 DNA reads TGCGCCAGCAGCTCAGAGGTGAACACCGGGGAGCTGTTTTTT.

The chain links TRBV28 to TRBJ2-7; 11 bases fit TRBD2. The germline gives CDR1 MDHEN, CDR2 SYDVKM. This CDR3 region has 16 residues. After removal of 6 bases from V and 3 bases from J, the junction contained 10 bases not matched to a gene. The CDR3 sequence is CASSSIPGLADYEQYF. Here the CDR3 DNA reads TGTGCCAGCAGCTCCATACCGGGACTAGCGGACTACGAGCAGTACTTC.

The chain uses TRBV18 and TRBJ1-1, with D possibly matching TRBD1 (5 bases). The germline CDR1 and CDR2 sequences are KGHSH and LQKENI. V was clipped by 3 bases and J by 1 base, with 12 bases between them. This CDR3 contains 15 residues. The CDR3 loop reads CASSPGLVPNTEAFF. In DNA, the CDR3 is TGTGCCAGCTCACCGGGGCTAGTACCGAACACTGAAGCTTTCTTT.

DNA of the CDR3: TGTGCCATCAGTGAGTCGAAGGGCGGGGGCCTCAGGAATGAGCAGTTCTTC. It specifies CAISESKGGGLRNEQFF. The rearrangement uses TRBV10-3 and TRBJ2-1, with D possibly being TRBD2 (7 bases). Trimming cost V 0 bases and J 7 bases, with 19 bases left between them. CDR1 is ENHRY and CDR2 is SYGVKD in the germline V gene. The CDR3 has 17 residues.

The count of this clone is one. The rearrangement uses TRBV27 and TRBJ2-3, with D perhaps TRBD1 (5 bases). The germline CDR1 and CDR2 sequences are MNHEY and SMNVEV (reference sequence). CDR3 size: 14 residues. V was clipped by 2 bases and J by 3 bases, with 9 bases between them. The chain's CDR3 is CASSLNPGTDTQYF. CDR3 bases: TGTGCCAGCAGTTTAAACCCAGGGACAGATACGCAGTATTTT.

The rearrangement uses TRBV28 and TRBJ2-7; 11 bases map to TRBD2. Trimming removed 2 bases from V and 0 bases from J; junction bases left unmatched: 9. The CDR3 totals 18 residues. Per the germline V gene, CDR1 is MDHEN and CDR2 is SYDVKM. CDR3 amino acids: CASSLTTSGIVSSYEQYF. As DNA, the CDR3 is TGTGCCAGCAGTTTAACGACTAGCGGGATCGTCAGCTCCTACGAGCAGTACTTC.

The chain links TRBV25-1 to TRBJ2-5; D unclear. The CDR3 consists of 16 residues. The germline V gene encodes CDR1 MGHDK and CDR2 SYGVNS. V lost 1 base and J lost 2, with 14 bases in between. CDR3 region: CASSEFRRIFQETQYF. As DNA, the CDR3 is TGTGCCAGCAGTGAATTTCGCAGGATTTTTCAAGAGACCCAGTACTTC. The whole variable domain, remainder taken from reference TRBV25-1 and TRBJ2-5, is EADIYQTPRYLVIGTGKKITLECSQTMGHDKMYWYQQDPGMELHLIHYSYGVNSTEKGDLSSESTVSRIRTEHFPLTLESARPSHTSQYLCASSEFRRIFQETQYFGPGTRLLVL.

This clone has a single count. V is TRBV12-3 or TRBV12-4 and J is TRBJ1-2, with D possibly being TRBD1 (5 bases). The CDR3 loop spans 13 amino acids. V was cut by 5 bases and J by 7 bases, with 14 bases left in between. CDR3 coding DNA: TGTGCCAGCAGTCCCACATGGGGCACTGGCTACACCTTC. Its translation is CASSPTWGTGYTF.

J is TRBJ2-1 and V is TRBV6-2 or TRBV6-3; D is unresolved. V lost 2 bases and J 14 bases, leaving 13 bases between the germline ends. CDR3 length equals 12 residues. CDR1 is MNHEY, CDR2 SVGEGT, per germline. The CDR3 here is CASSYDRLGKFF. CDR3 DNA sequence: TGTGCCAGCAGTTACGACCGCCTGGGCAAGTTCTTC.

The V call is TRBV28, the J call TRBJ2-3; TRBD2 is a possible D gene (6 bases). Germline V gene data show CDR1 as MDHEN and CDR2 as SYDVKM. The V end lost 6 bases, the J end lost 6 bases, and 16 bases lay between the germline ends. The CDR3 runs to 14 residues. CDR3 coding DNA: TGTGCCAGCAGGCCTATTGGAGGGCCCGATACGCAGTATTTT. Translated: CASRPIGGPDTQYF.

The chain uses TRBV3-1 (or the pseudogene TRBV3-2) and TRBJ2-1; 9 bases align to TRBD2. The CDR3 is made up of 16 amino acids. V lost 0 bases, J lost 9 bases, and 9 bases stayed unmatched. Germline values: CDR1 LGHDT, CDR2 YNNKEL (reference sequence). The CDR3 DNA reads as TGTGCCAGCAGCCAAGACCTTGGACTAGCGTGGGGTGAGCAGTTCTTC. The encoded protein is CASSQDLGLAWGEQFF.

This CDR3 reads CASRDRGLTDTQYF. The CDR3 DNA reads TGCGCCAGCCGGGACAGGGGTCTCACAGATACGCAGTATTTT. The gene calls are TRBV10-2 and TRBJ2-3; 10 bases line up with TRBD1. The CDR3 sequence is 14 residues long. CDR1 is WSHSY and CDR2 is SAAADI in the germline V gene. V lost 8 bases to trimming and J lost 2 bases; unmatched junction nucleotides: 4.

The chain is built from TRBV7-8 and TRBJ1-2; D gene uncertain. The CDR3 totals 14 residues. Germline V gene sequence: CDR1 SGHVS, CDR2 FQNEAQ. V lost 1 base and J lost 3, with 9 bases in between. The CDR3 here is CASSLGEDYYGYTF. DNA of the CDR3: TGTGCCAGCAGCTTAGGAGAGGATTACTATGGCTACACCTTC.

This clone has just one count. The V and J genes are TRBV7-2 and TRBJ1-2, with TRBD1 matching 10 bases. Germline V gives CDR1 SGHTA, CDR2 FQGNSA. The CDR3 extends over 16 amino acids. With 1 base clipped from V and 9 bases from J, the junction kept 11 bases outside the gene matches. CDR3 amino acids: CASSLGGGGTGASYTF. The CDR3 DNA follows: TGTGCCAGCAGCTTAGGGGGAGGTGGGACAGGGGCTAGCTACACCTTC.

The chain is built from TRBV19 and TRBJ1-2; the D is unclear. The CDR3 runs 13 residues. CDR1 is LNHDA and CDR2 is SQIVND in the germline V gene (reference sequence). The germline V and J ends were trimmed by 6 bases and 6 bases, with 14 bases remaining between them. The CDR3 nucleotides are TGTGCCAGTAGCCTGGGAGTGATAGATGGCTACACCTTC. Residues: CASSLGVIDGYTF.

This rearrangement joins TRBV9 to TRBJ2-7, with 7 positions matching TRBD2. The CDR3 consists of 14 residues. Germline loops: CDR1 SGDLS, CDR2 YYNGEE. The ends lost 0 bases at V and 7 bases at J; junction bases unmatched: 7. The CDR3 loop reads CASSVGLAPWEQYF. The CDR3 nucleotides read TGTGCCAGCAGCGTAGGACTAGCTCCCTGGGAGCAGTACTTC.

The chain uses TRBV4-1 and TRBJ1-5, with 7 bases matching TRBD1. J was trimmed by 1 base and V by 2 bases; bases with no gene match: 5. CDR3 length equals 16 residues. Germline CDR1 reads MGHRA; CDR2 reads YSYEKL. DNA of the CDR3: TGCGCCAGCAGCCAAAGGGCAGGGGGGAGCAATCAGCCCCAGCATTTT. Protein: CASSQRAGGSNQPQHF.

CDR3 sequence (DNA): TGTGCCAGCAGTTTAGCGGGAGGAGGAGGGACCGGGGAGCTGTTTTTT. As protein: CASSLAGGGGTGELFF. The genes are TRBV3-1 (or the pseudogene TRBV3-2) and TRBJ2-2; 10 nucleotides align to TRBD2. The V segment lost 6 bases and the J segment 5 bases; nucleotides outside the gene matches: 9. Looked up from germline, CDR1 is LGHDT and CDR2 is YNNKEL (reference sequence). This CDR3 is 16 amino acids long.

The chain's CDR3 is CASSSRTSGSSDTQYF. CDR3 coding DNA: TGTGCCAGCAGTTCAAGGACTAGCGGGAGCTCAGATACGCAGTATTTT. This chain joins TRBV28 and TRBJ2-3; 13 bases are shared with TRBD2. After removal of 4 bases from V and 4 bases from J, the junction contained 5 bases not matched to a gene. The CDR3 sequence is 16 residues long. CDR1 MDHEN and CDR2 SYDVKM come from the germline V gene.